These T cell receptor beta chains were read from a single sample in a study of blood T cell repertoires in COVID-19. Assay used: immunoSEQ multiplex PCR; TCRdb lists only in-frame clones, some missing. The sample carries tens of thousands of clones, 88% recorded once. The sequenced sample was peripheral blood. The receptors shown here come from a woman of 80 years or more with active COVID-19. Each CDR3 is given with its conserved first and last residue. The order of the fields is V gene, D gene, clone size, J gene, CDR3 DNA, CDR3 protein. A D gene is named only where the DNA matches it firmly. Clone size, where shown, is once, few, many, or a class for clones that have expanded.

V gene: TRBV5-1; D gene: -; clone size: few; J gene: TRBJ2-7; CDR3 DNA: TGCGCCAGCAGCCCAACTGGAGGGTCCCACTACGAGCAGTACTTC; CDR3 protein: CASSPTGGSHYEQYF
V gene: TRBV4-3; D gene: -; clone size: -; J gene: TRBJ2-3; CDR3 DNA: TGCGCCAGCAGCCCGAGCGGGTCGGAGCCGGTCACAGATACGCAGTATTTT; CDR3 protein: CASSPSGSEPVTDTQYF
V gene: TRBV2; D gene: TRBD1; clone size: -; J gene: TRBJ2-7; CDR3 DNA: TGTGCCAGCAGTGGGACAGGGGGCCGGTACGAGCAGTACTTC; CDR3 protein: CASSGTGGRYEQYF
V gene: TRBV9; D gene: -; clone size: -; J gene: TRBJ2-3; CDR3 DNA: TGTGCCAGCAGCGTAGGAGACACCTCCACAGATACGCAGTATTTT; CDR3 protein: CASSVGDTSTDTQYF
V gene: TRBV7-3; D gene: TRBD1; clone size: -; J gene: TRBJ2-3; CDR3 DNA: TGTGCCAGCAGCTTACAGGGCCTTAGACAGGGGAGCACAGATACGCAGTATTTT; CDR3 protein: CASSLQGLRQGSTDTQYF
V gene: TRBV4-1; D gene: TRBD2; clone size: -; J gene: TRBJ2-1; CDR3 DNA: TGCGCCAGCAGCCAAAACCCTAGCGGGAGAGGTGAGCAGTTCTTC; CDR3 protein: CASSQNPSGRGEQFF
V gene: TRBV12-3/TRBV12-4; D gene: -; clone size: -; J gene: TRBJ2-3; CDR3 DNA: TGTGCCAGCAGATACGGGGGCACAGATACGCAGTATTTT; CDR3 protein: CASRYGGTDTQYF
V gene: TRBV18; D gene: TRBD1; clone size: -; J gene: TRBJ1-1; CDR3 DNA: TGTGCCAGCTCACCATCGACAGGGGCGAACACTGAAGCTTTCTTT; CDR3 protein: CASSPSTGANTEAFF
V gene: TRBV18; D gene: TRBD1; clone size: -; J gene: TRBJ2-7; CDR3 DNA: TGTGCCAGCTCACCCTGGCGGGACAGGGATATAAACGAGCAGTACTTC; CDR3 protein: CASSPWRDRDINEQYF
V gene: TRBV29-1; D gene: -; clone size: -; J gene: TRBJ2-3; CDR3 DNA: TGCAGCGTTTTCGGCGGGACCCTCAGCACAGATACGCAGTATTTT; CDR3 protein: CSVFGGTLSTDTQYF
V gene: TRBV19; D gene: TRBD2; clone size: -; J gene: TRBJ2-1; CDR3 DNA: TGTGCCAGTAGTATAGTAGGTAGCGGGAGTGTCAATGAGCAGTTCTTC; CDR3 protein: CASSIVGSGSVNEQFF
V gene: TRBV28; D gene: -; clone size: -; J gene: TRBJ1-4; CDR3 DNA: TGTGCCAGCAGTCTTATAACAGGGCCCAATGAAAAACTGTTTTTT; CDR3 protein: CASSLITGPNEKLFF
V gene: TRBV6-2/TRBV6-3; D gene: -; clone size: -; J gene: TRBJ2-3; CDR3 DNA: TGTGCCAGCAGTTACTCGTATTCGGCGGGCGACACAGATACGCAGTATTTT; CDR3 protein: CASSYSYSAGDTDTQYF
V gene: TRBV7-2; D gene: -; clone size: -; J gene: TRBJ2-5; CDR3 DNA: TGTGCCAGCAGCTTAGGCCAGGGGAGGGTAGAGACCCAGTACTTC; CDR3 protein: CASSLGQGRVETQYF
V gene: TRBV2; D gene: TRBD2; clone size: -; J gene: TRBJ2-3; CDR3 DNA: TGTGCCAGCAGTGATCCGGGACTAGCGGGAGAAGAGACAGATACGCAGTATTTT; CDR3 protein: CASSDPGLAGEETDTQYF
V gene: TRBV3-1/TRBV3-2; D gene: -; clone size: -; J gene: TRBJ2-5; CDR3 DNA: TGTGCCAGCAGCCCATTGGGACGGGGGAGGTGGGAGACCCAGTACTTC; CDR3 protein: CASSPLGRGRWETQYF
V gene: TRBV6-6; D gene: TRBD1; clone size: few; J gene: TRBJ2-2; CDR3 DNA: TGTGCCAGCAGTTGGACAGGGGCGAACACCGGGGAGCTGTTTTTT; CDR3 protein: CASSWTGANTGELFF
V gene: TRBV11-3; D gene: -; clone size: -; J gene: TRBJ2-2; CDR3 DNA: TGTGCCAGCAGCTTCGGGGTTAACACCGGGGAGCTGTTTTTT; CDR3 protein: CASSFGVNTGELFF
V gene: TRBV5-1; D gene: -; clone size: -; J gene: TRBJ1-1; CDR3 DNA: TGCGCCAGCAGCTTGAGCCAGAACACTGAAGCTTTCTTT; CDR3 protein: CASSLSQNTEAFF
V gene: TRBV19; D gene: TRBD2; clone size: -; J gene: TRBJ2-7; CDR3 DNA: TGTGCCAGTAGTATGGTCCTAGCGGGAGGAGGCTCCTACGAGCAGTACTTC; CDR3 protein: CASSMVLAGGGSYEQYF
V gene: TRBV6-2/TRBV6-3; D gene: TRBD2; clone size: few; J gene: TRBJ2-5; CDR3 DNA: TGTGCCAGCAGTTACTCCGGACTAGCGGGAGTCTATAAGACCCAGTACTTC; CDR3 protein: CASSYSGLAGVYKTQYF
V gene: TRBV28; D gene: TRBD1; clone size: -; J gene: TRBJ1-5; CDR3 DNA: TGTGCCAGCAGCAATGCCGGGACAGTTAGCAATCAGCCCCAGCATTTT; CDR3 protein: CASSNAGTVSNQPQHF
V gene: TRBV5-4; D gene: TRBD1; clone size: -; J gene: TRBJ1-6; CDR3 DNA: TGTGCCAGCAGCTTGGATGGGACAGGGAATTCACCCCTCCACTTT; CDR3 protein: CASSLDGTGNSPLHF
V gene: TRBV12-3/TRBV12-4; D gene: -; clone size: -; J gene: TRBJ1-2; CDR3 DNA: TGTGCCAGCAGTCCGGACATGAACTATGGCTACACCTTC; CDR3 protein: CASSPDMNYGYTF
V gene: TRBV5-1; D gene: TRBD1; clone size: -; J gene: TRBJ2-7; CDR3 DNA: TGCGCCAGCAGCTTGAGACAGGGGGCCCACGAGCAGTACTTC; CDR3 protein: CASSLRQGAHEQYF
V gene: TRBV11-2; D gene: -; clone size: -; J gene: TRBJ2-5; CDR3 DNA: TGTGCCAGCAGCTTCAACCCAGGGCAAGAGACCCAGTACTTC; CDR3 protein: CASSFNPGQETQYF
V gene: TRBV12-5; D gene: TRBD1; clone size: -; J gene: TRBJ2-2; CDR3 DNA: TGTGCTAGTGGTTTCTCCATCCATTTCCCGGGACAGGGAGACACCGGGGAGCTGTTTTTT; CDR3 protein: CASGFSIHFPGQGDTGELFF